The 25 T cell receptor beta chains below were found in one sample sequenced in a study of blood T cell repertoires in COVID-19. The table came from immunoSEQ multiplex PCR; TCRdb's copy has only in-frame clones and leaves some out. The table has some 200,000 clones, about 90% seen once. Sequenced: PBMCs or T cells enriched from blood (not recorded which). These receptors all stem from a woman aged 18-35 years who had recovered from COVID-19.

This chain uses TRBV15 with TRBJ1-5; D is possibly TRBD1 (6 bases). The CDR3 length is 17 residues. Germline V CDR1 and CDR2: LNHNV, YYDKDF (reference sequence). Trimming left V 0 bases short and J 3 bases short, with 15 bases between. The CDR3 here is CATSRDYPQGINQPQHF. CDR3 bases: TGTGCCACCAGCAGAGATTACCCTCAGGGGATCAATCAGCCCCAGCATTTT.

The chain uses TRBV7-2 and TRBJ2-3, with D perhaps TRBD2 (6 bases). V was clipped by 2 bases and J by 0 bases, with 9 bases between them. From germline, CDR1 is SGHTA and CDR2 FQGNSA. This CDR3 spans 15 amino acids. The DNA of the CDR3 is TGTGCCAGCAGCTTATGGGGGGTCAGCACAGATACGCAGTATTTT. Its translation is CASSLWGVSTDTQYF.

The chain links TRBV30 to TRBJ2-1, with TRBD1 identical over 9 bases. The germline gives CDR1 GTSNPN, CDR2 SVGIG (reference sequence). The CDR3 is 14 amino acids. The CDR3 region has the DNA TGTGTCGCCTGGGGGACAGGGTTTATCCATGAGCAGTTCTTC. Its translation is CVAWGTGFIHEQFF.

This clone was counted between two and nine times. The CDR3, as DNA: TGTGCCAGCAGTTTTACAGGGGGGGAGACCCAGTACTTC. This sequence encodes CASSFTGGETQYF. The V and J genes are TRBV28 and TRBJ2-5; 8 nucleotides match TRBD1. This CDR3 spans 13 amino acids. The germline gives CDR1 MDHEN, CDR2 SYDVKM. The ends lost 3 bases at V and 5 bases at J; junction bases unmatched: 2. Based on the CDR3 plus reference TRBV28 and TRBJ2-5, the full variable domain is DVKVTQSSRYLVKRTGEKVFLECVQDMDHENMFWYRQDPGLGLRLIYFSYDVKMKEKGDIPEGYSVSREKKERFSLILESASTNQTSMYLCASSFTGGETQYFGPGTRLLVL.

The gene calls are TRBV5-1 and TRBJ2-3; TRBD2 aligns across 9 bases. This CDR3 is 15 amino acids long. CDR1 is SGHRS, CDR2 YFSETQ, per germline. V was pared by 2 bases and J by 3 bases, with 4 bases of the junction left unmatched. The CDR3 here is CASSFGSGGTDTQYF. Here the CDR3 DNA reads TGCGCCAGCAGCTTCGGTAGCGGGGGAACAGATACGCAGTATTTT.

V usage is TRBV5-1 and J usage is TRBJ2-7; D perhaps matches TRBD2 (6 bases). The ends were cut back, 9 bases at V and 9 bases at J, with 13 bases in the middle. This CDR3 has 10 amino acids. Germline V gene lookup returns CDR1 SGHRS and CDR2 YFSETQ. The CDR3 bases are TGCGCCACCTCCGGGCGGGGGCAGTACTTC. As protein: CATSGRGQYF.

The CDR3 loop reads CASTRDSNTGELFF. In DNA, the CDR3 is TGCGCCAGCACCCGGGACTCGAACACCGGGGAGCTGTTTTTT. The V call is TRBV5-1, the J call TRBJ2-2; D perhaps matches TRBD2 (6 bases). The V gene's germline CDR1 is SGHRS and CDR2 YFSETQ. This CDR3 has 14 amino acids. V was trimmed by 6 bases and J by 0 bases, leaving 9 bases between them.

The CDR3 loop is CASSLPRDSYEQYF. For the CDR3, the DNA is TGTGCCAGCAGTTTACCCCGGGACAGCTACGAGCAGTACTTC. The chain joins TRBV28 to TRBJ2-7, with 7 nucleotides matching TRBD1. V lost 2 bases and J lost 3; bases outside the gene matches: 4. Germline CDR1 and CDR2: MDHEN and SYDVKM. The length of the CDR3 is 14 residues. The complete variable domain, with remaining parts taken from reference TRBV28 and TRBJ2-7, reads DVKVTQSSRYLVKRTGEKVFLECVQDMDHENMFWYRQDPGLGLRLIYFSYDVKMKEKGDIPEGYSVSREKKERFSLILESASTNQTSMYLCASSLPRDSYEQYFGPGTRLTVT.

Here the CDR3 reads CASKHASSYNSPLHF. The CDR3 nucleotides are TGTGCCAGCAAGCATGCGAGCTCCTATAATTCACCCCTCCACTTT. This chain uses TRBV25-1 with TRBJ1-6; D is unresolved. Germline values: CDR1 MGHDK, CDR2 SYGVNS. Trimming removed 7 bases from V and 0 bases from J, with 10 bases in between. This CDR3 has 15 amino acids. Together with reference TRBV25-1 and TRBJ1-6, the CDR3 gives the full variable domain: EADIYQTPRYLVIGTGKKITLECSQTMGHDKMYWYQQDPGMELHLIHYSYGVNSTEKGDLSSESTVSRIRTEHFPLTLESARPSHTSQYLCASKHASSYNSPLHFGNGTRLTVT.

V is TRBV7-9 and J is TRBJ1-1; D is unclear. V lost 5 bases to trimming and J lost 5 bases, with 9 bases between them. CDR1 is SEHNR and CDR2 is FQNEAQ in the germline V gene (reference sequence). The CDR3 has 12 residues. The CDR3 region has the DNA TGTGCCAGCAGCGACGGGTATACTGAAGCTTTCTTT. Translated: CASSDGYTEAFF.

V gene TRBV2 combines with J gene TRBJ2-1; 8 nucleotides agree with TRBD1. The length of the CDR3 is 13 residues. Germline V gene data show CDR1 as SNHLY and CDR2 as FYNNEI. Unmatched junction bases numbered 4, after V lost 3 bases and J lost 9 bases. CDR3 bases: TGTGCCAGCAGTGACGACAGGGGAGGTGAGCAGTTCTTC. It is translated as CASSDDRGGEQFF.

A single count supports this clone. The chain combines TRBV28 with TRBJ2-5, with TRBD1 matching over 9 bases. Germline V gene lookup returns CDR1 MDHEN and CDR2 SYDVKM. Germline trimming cut 5 bases from V and 4 bases from J; bases unmatched to any gene: 5. The CDR3 loop spans 14 amino acids. CDR3 DNA: TGTGCCAGCAGTGGTGGGACAGGGCGAGAGACCCAGTACTTC. Encoded protein: CASSGGTGRETQYF. The full variable domain, completed using reference TRBV28 and TRBJ2-5, is DVKVTQSSRYLVKRTGEKVFLECVQDMDHENMFWYRQDPGLGLRLIYFSYDVKMKEKGDIPEGYSVSREKKERFSLILESASTNQTSMYLCASSGGTGRETQYFGPGTRLLVL.

This clone appeared a few times. CDR3 protein: CASSFSTGVGSNQPQHF. CDR3 DNA sequence: TGTGCCAGCAGCTTCTCCACAGGTGTTGGTAGCAATCAGCCCCAGCATTTT. This chain joins TRBV7-9 and TRBJ1-5; maybe TRBD1 (5 bases). Trimming pared 3 bases from V and 0 bases from J, leaving 15 bases between. The germline V gene encodes CDR1 SEHNR and CDR2 FQNEAQ (reference sequence). The CDR3 covers 17 residues.

The chain has TRBV18 and TRBJ2-1; 15 bases agree with TRBD2. CDR1 is KGHSH and CDR2 is LQKENI in the germline V gene. This CDR3 is built from 16 residues. V shed 4 bases, J shed 6 bases, and the junction held 4 bases outside the gene matches. Here the CDR3 DNA reads TGTGCCAGCTCACGCCGGACTAGCGGGGGGGTCAATGAGCAGTTCTTC. Translating it yields CASSRRTSGGVNEQFF.

The CDR3 here is CASSQDFRVLGTNYGYTF. The DNA for the CDR3 is TGTGCCAGCAGCCAAGACTTCAGGGTTTTAGGAACTAACTATGGCTACACCTTC. V is TRBV4-2 and J is TRBJ1-2, with D possibly being TRBD1 (5 bases). V was cut by 0 bases and J by 0 bases, with 17 bases left in between. The CDR3 runs to 18 residues. Germline-derived CDR1 and CDR2 are LGHNA and YNFKEQ.

The chain couples TRBV11-2 to TRBJ1-2, with 7 bases that match TRBD1. In germline, CDR1 is SGHAT, CDR2 FQNNGV. The CDR3 has 15 residues. The junction had 17 bases not matched to a gene; V was cut back by 5 bases and J by 11 bases. CDR3 coding DNA: TGTGCCAGCAGCCCGTACAGACAGGGTCAGCAGGGGTACACCTTC. Translating gives CASSPYRQGQQGYTF.

The chain uses TRBV27 and TRBJ2-7; D may be TRBD2 (5 bases). CDR3 size: 14 residues. Per germline, CDR1 MNHEY and CDR2 SMNVEV (reference sequence). V shed 5 bases and J shed 3 bases, with 14 bases lying between them. Here the CDR3 DNA reads TGTGCCAGCAGTATCTCGGGAAGGCTCTACGAGCAGTACTTC. Encoded protein: CASSISGRLYEQYF.

The CDR3 coding sequence is TGCGCCAGCAGCTGGACCCCTAGCGGGGGGGCAATAAATGAGCAGTTCTTC. Protein: CASSWTPSGGAINEQFF. This chain joins TRBV5-1 and TRBJ2-1, with 12 positions matching TRBD2. V was pared by 3 bases and J by 7 bases, with 11 bases of the junction left unmatched. Germline V CDR1 and CDR2: SGHRS, YFSETQ. The CDR3 runs 17 residues.

The V and J genes are TRBV9 and TRBJ1-1; D is unclear. The CDR3 is made up of 13 amino acids. V was trimmed by 7 bases and J by 6 bases, leaving 16 bases between them. Looked up from germline, CDR1 is SGDLS and CDR2 is YYNGEE. DNA of the CDR3: TGTGCCAGCCAATCCCTTAGTGCCGCTGAAGCTTTCTTT. Protein: CASQSLSAAEAFF.

This chain joins TRBV2 and TRBJ2-7, with 7 bases fitting TRBD2. The germline gives CDR1 SNHLY, CDR2 FYNNEI. The CDR3 has 14 amino acids. V trimming: 3 bases; J trimming: 2 bases; junction bases outside the gene matches: 4. The CDR3 sequence is CASSDPSGPYEQYF. The CDR3 nucleotides read TGTGCCAGCAGTGACCCTAGCGGACCCTACGAGCAGTACTTC.

The V call is TRBV11-3, the J call TRBJ2-1; D possibly corresponds to TRBD2 (6 bases). From germline, CDR1 is SGHNT and CDR2 YENEEA. This CDR3 comprises 13 residues. V was cut by 7 bases and J by 7 bases, with 14 bases left in between. This chain's CDR3 is CASTSSGKNEQFF. Here the CDR3 DNA reads TGTGCCAGCACAAGTAGCGGAAAGAATGAGCAGTTCTTC.

V and J are TRBV28 and TRBJ1-1; tentatively, D is TRBD1 (6 bases). V was clipped by 8 bases and J by 6 bases, with 16 bases between them. The CDR3 spans 13 residues. CDR1 MDHEN and CDR2 SYDVKM come from the germline V gene. The CDR3 DNA reads TGTGCCAGCCGCCGGGTGGGGGCCTCTGAAGCTTTCTTT. This encodes CASRRVGASEAFF.

This chain joins TRBV29-1 and TRBJ2-7; TRBD1 matches 9 bases. The CDR3 length is 14 residues. V was pared by 7 bases and J by 0 bases, with 7 bases of the junction left unmatched. Germline V lookup: CDR1 SQVTM, CDR2 ANQGSEA. This chain's CDR3 is CSALRQGVSYEQYF. The DNA for the CDR3 is TGCAGCGCACTTCGACAGGGGGTCTCCTACGAGCAGTACTTC.

This clone was counted a single time. The V call is TRBV6-2 or TRBV6-3, the J call TRBJ2-5, with 13 bases fitting TRBD2. The ends lost 5 bases at V and 6 bases at J; junction bases unmatched: 3. The V gene's germline CDR1 is MNHEY and CDR2 SVGEGT. The CDR3 loop spans 14 amino acids. CDR3 nucleotide sequence: TGTGCCAGCAGTCCGACTAGCGGGGGGAAGACCCAGTACTTC. Protein: CASSPTSGGKTQYF.

This chain joins TRBV20-1 and TRBJ1-2, with D unclear. Trimming left V 6 bases short and J 4 bases short, with 9 bases between. The V gene's germline CDR1 is DFQATT and CDR2 SNEGSKA (reference sequence). The CDR3 length is 11 residues. The CDR3 DNA is TGCAGTGCCCTAGAAGGCTATGGCTACACCTTC. This encodes CSALEGYGYTF.